This T cell receptor beta chain appears in the sequencing data of a study of blood T cell repertoires in COVID-19. Trimming at V came to 7 bases and at J to 2 bases, leaving 9 bases not matched to a gene. In germline, CDR1 is LNHDA, CDR2 SQIVND (reference sequence). This CDR3 region has 15 residues. Some clones are missing from TCRdb's copy, which holds only in-frame ones; the method was immunoSEQ multiplex PCR. The sample lists some 220,000 clones, roughly 85% occurring once. During active infection, Seattle patients enrolled and were then monitored through disease. This receptor was taken from a man over 45 with COVID-19, enrolled during active disease. This chain uses TRBV19 with TRBJ1-1; 8 bases line up with TRBD1. Input material: peripheral blood. The CDR3, as DNA: TGTGCCAGTACCCTGGGGGCAGGGGGCAACACTGAAGCTTTCTTT. Amino acid sequence: CASTLGAGGNTEAFF.